This T cell receptor beta chain comes out of a study of post-analysis software for immune sequencing data. The study's findings and limits: Patients carried several TRBV segments more frequently than controls did, and TRBV5-6, TRBV5-1 and TRBV20-1 were among them.

Sequencing libraries made from TCR beta cDNA carried unique molecular identifiers. TCRdb independently ran MiXCR on the PCR reads; one entry per CDR3 protein. The sample includes a few hundred thousand distinct CDR3 sequences, roughly 30% of them seen just once. Details on this clonotype: Its antigen is not known.

V shed 5 bases and J 1 base; nucleotides not matched to a gene: 4. The length of the CDR3 is 15 residues. Sequencing was carried out using blood. This chain connects TRBV12-3 or TRBV12-4 to TRBJ2-2; 7 bases align to TRBD1. This clonotype was obtained from a girl aged 10 to 17 with multiple sclerosis. CDR3 protein: CASSLRTGNTGELFF. The CDR3 nucleotides are TGTGCCAGCAGTCTGCGGACAGGGAACACCGGGGAGCTGTTTTTT.